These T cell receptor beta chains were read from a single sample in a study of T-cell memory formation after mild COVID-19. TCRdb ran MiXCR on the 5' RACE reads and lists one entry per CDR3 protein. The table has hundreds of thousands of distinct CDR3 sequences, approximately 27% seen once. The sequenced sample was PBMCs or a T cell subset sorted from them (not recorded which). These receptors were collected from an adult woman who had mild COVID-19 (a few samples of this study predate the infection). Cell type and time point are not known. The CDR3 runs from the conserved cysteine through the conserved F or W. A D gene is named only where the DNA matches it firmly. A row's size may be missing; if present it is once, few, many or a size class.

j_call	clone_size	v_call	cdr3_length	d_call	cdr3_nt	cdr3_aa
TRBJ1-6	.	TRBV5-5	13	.	TGTGCCAGCAGCCGGGACACCAATTCACCCCTCCACTTT	CASSRDTNSPLHF
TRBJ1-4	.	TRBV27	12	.	TGTGCCAGCACAGGGCCTAATGAAAAACTGTTTTTT	CASTGPNEKLFF
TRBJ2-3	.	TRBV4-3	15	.	TGCGCCAGCAGCCAAGATCCAGCATTAGGAGATACGCAGTATTTT	CASSQDPALGDTQYF
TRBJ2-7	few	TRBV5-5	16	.	TGTGCCAGCAGTTTCCAACGCGACGCAGAATTGGGGGAGCAGTACTTC	CASSFQRDAELGEQYF
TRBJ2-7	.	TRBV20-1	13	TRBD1	TGCAGTGCCCAGGGACAGGTAACCTACGAGCAGTACTTC	CSAQGQVTYEQYF
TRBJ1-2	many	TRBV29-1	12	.	TGCAGCGCCCAAGACAGATTCTATGGCTACACCTTC	CSAQDRFYGYTF
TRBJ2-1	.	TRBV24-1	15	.	TGTGCCACCAGGCAGGGACGGAGCCTCTACAATGAGCAGTTCTTC	CATRQGRSLYNEQFF
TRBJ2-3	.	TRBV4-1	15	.	TGCGCCAGCAGCCAAGAGGAGCGGCGGGGGCTCAGATTGTATTTT	CASSQEERRGLRLYF
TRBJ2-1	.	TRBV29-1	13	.	TGCAGCGTTGTCGTCTCCAGCTACAATGAGCAGTTCTTC	CSVVVSSYNEQFF
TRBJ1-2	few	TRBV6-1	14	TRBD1	TGTGCCAGCAGTGCCCGGGACAGGGGAGATGGCTACACCTTC	CASSARDRGDGYTF
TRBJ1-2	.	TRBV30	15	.	TGTGCCCGGACGGGACCGATCCTGACGAACTATGGCTACACCTTC	CARTGPILTNYGYTF
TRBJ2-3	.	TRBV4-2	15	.	TGTGCCAGCAGCCCTCCCCTGAGCGGAACAGATACGCAGTATTTT	CASSPPLSGTDTQYF
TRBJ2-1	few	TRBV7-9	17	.	TGTGCCAGCAGCTCCGGGACATCATCAAGCTCCTACAATGAGCAGTTCTTC	CASSSGTSSSSYNEQFF
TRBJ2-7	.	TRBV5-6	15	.	TGTGCCAGCAGTCCGGGGGTCGAAACTGGGTACGAGCAGTACTTC	CASSPGVETGYEQYF
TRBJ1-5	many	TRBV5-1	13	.	TGCGCCAGCAGCACCCGTCCCAATCAGCCCCAGCATTTT	CASSTRPNQPQHF
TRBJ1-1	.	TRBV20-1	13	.	TGCAGTGGCCTGGGACATTCGAACACTGAAGCTTTCTTT	CSGLGHSNTEAFF
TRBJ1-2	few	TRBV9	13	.	TGTGCCAGCAGCGCCGGGGGCCTTTATGGCTACACCTTC	CASSAGGLYGYTF
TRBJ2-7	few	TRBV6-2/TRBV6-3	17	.	TGTGCCAGCAGTTACACTCCTGGCAGGGACCGTCGCTACGAGCAGTACTTC	CASSYTPGRDRRYEQYF
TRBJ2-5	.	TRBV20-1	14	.	TGCAGTGCTAGATCGGGGGGCCAAATGGGGACCCAGTACTTC	CSARSGGQMGTQYF
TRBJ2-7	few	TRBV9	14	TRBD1	TGTGCCAGCAGCGTAGGGACAGGGAACTACGAGCAGTACTTC	CASSVGTGNYEQYF
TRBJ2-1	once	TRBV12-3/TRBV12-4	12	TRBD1	TGTGCCAGCAGTTTGACAGGGACTGAGCAGTTCTTC	CASSLTGTEQFF
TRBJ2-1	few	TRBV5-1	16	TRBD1	TGCGCCAGCAGCGGGGGGCGACAGGGGGCGGGCAATGAGCAGTTCTTC	CASSGGRQGAGNEQFF
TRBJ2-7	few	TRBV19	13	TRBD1	TGTGCCAGCGCGGATTCAGGGGGCTACGAGCAGTACTTC	CASADSGGYEQYF